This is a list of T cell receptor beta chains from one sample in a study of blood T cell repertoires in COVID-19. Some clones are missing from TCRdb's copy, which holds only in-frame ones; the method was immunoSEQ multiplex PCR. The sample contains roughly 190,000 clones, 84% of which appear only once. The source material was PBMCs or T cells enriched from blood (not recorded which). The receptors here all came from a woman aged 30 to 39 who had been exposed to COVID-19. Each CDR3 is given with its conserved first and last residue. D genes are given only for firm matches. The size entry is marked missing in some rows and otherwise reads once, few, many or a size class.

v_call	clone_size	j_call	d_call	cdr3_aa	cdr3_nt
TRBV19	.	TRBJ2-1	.	CASSISGGSSYNEQFF	TGTGCCAGTAGTATTAGTGGGGGGAGCTCCTACAATGAGCAGTTCTTC
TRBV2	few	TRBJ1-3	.	CASSEERHTAGNTIYF	TGTGCCAGCAGTGAAGAGCGGCACACGGCTGGAAACACCATATATTTT
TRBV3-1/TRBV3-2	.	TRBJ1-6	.	CASSQDPGPLRGPLHF	TGTGCCAGCAGCCAAGATCCCGGGCCCCTCAGGGGACCCCTCCACTTT
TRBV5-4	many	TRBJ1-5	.	CASSFGGGRAVPQPQHF	TGTGCCAGCAGCTTCGGGGGTGGCAGGGCCGTCCCTCAGCCCCAGCATTTT
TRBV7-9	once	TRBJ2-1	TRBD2	CASSSGGRLAGNEQFF	TGTGCCAGCAGCTCGGGAGGGAGACTAGCGGGCAATGAGCAGTTCTTC
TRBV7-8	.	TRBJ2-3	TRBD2	CASSLRASGIDTQYF	TGTGCCAGCAGCTTAAGGGCTAGCGGGATCGATACGCAGTATTTT
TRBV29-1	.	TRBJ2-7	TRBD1	CSVRQGPDEQYF	TGCAGCGTTCGACAGGGACCGGACGAGCAGTACTTC
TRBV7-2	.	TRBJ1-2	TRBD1	CASSLVTGANYGYTF	TGTGCCAGCAGCTTAGTGACAGGGGCTAACTATGGCTACACCTTC
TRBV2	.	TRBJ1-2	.	CASSVQGSVGYGYTF	TGTGCCAGCAGTGTGCAGGGGAGTGTTGGCTATGGCTACACCTTC
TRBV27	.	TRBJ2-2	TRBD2	CASSPLRLAGSPGELFF	TGTGCCAGCAGTCCCCTTAGACTAGCGGGGTCCCCCGGGGAGCTGTTTTTT
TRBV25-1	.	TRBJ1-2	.	CASSEFQQYNGYTF	TGTGCCAGCAGTGAATTCCAACAGTACAATGGCTACACCTTC
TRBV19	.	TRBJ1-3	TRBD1	CASKRGQAGNTIYF	TGTGCCAGCAAGAGAGGACAGGCAGGAAACACCATATATTTT
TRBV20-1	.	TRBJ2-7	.	CSAMSGYEQYF	TGCAGTGCTATGAGCGGTTACGAGCAGTACTTC
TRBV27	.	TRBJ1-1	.	CASSFLGPGGTEAFF	TGTGCCAGCAGTTTCCTGGGACCTGGGGGGACTGAAGCTTTCTTT
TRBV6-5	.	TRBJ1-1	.	CAAAAGYHTEAFF	TGTGCCGCAGCGGCGGGGTATCACACTGAAGCTTTCTTT
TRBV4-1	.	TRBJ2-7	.	CASSQAPQGTYEQYF	TGCGCCAGCAGCCAAGCCCCCCAGGGAACCTACGAGCAGTACTTC
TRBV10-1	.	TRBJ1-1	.	CAGSEQGRTEAFF	TGCGCCGGCAGTGAGCAGGGTCGGACTGAAGCTTTCTTT
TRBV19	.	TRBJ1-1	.	CASTSQVVSEAFF	TGTGCCAGCACGTCCCAGGTTGTGTCTGAAGCTTTCTTT
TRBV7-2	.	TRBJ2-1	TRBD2	CASSSGTSGGPPPNEQFF	TGTGCCAGCAGCTCCGGGACTAGCGGGGGTCCCCCCCCCAATGAGCAGTTCTTC